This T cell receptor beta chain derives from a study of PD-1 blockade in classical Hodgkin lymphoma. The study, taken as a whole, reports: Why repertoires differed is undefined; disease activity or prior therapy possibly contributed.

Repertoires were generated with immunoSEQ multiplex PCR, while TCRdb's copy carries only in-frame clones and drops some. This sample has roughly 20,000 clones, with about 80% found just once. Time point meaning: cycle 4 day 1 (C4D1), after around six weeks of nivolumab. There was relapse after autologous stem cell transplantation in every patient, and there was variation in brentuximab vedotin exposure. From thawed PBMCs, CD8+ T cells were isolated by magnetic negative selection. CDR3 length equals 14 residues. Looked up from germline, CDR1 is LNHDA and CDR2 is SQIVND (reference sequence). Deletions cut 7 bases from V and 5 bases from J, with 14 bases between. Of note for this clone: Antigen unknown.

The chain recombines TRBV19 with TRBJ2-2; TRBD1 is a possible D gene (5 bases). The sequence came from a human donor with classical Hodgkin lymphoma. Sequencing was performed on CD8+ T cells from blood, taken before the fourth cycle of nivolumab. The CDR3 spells CASTWQGETGELFF. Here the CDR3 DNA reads TGTGCCAGTACTTGGCAGGGCGAGACCGGGGAGCTGTTTTTT.